The 12 T cell receptor beta chains in this list originate from one sample, sequenced in a study of T cell repertoires in cytomegalovirus infection. TCRdb ran MiXCR on the reads and lists one entry per CDR3 protein. This sample has 210,000 or so distinct CDR3 sequences, with 6.5% found just once. Material for sequencing was PBMCs. All receptors come from a human donor in good health (CMV status not recorded). Some clones in this sample may be carry-over from other donors' samples.

This clonotype was counted at least ten times. This chain uses TRBV6-4 with TRBJ2-7; 8 nucleotides align to TRBD1. CDR3 length equals 15 residues. Germline assignment: CDR1 MRHNA and CDR2 SNTAGT. With V trimmed by 2 bases and J by 4 bases, 7 bases remained unmatched. DNA of the CDR3: TGTGCCAGCAGTGACCCCTCCAGGGGGCTGTACGAGCAGTACTTC. Its translation is CASSDPSRGLYEQYF.

As regards this clonotype: This sequence may be a read error, since a much larger clone differs from it by one base. The chain carries TRBV2 and TRBJ2-1; 7 bases are shared with TRBD2. Germline CDR1 is SNHLY and CDR2 is FYNNEI. This CDR3 is built from 15 residues. Here the CDR3 reads CTSSISSGGYNEQFF. DNA of the CDR3: TGTACCAGCTCGATCTCTAGCGGAGGGTACAATGAGCAGTTCTTC.

At least ten counts were recorded for this clonotype. V is TRBV6-2 or TRBV6-3 and J is TRBJ2-4; 11 nucleotides agree with TRBD2. CDR3 size: 14 residues. In germline, CDR1 is MNHEY, CDR2 SVGEGT. The V and J ends lost 6 bases and 8 bases, in that order; junction bases with no gene match: 6. The CDR3 sequence is CASRSSGGQDIQYF. The CDR3 DNA follows: TGTGCCAGCAGGTCTAGCGGGGGGCAGGACATTCAGTACTTC.

This clonotype was picked up many times. The chain has TRBV6-6 and TRBJ1-1; perhaps TRBD1 as D (6 bases). CDR1 is MNHNY and CDR2 is SVGAGI in the germline V gene (reference sequence). The V end was cut by 5 bases, the J end by 1 base, with 11 bases between. The CDR3 is 14 residues long. The CDR3 loop reads CASSRGHPNTEAFF. The CDR3 DNA reads TGTGCCAGCAGTCGGGGACACCCGAACACTGAAGCTTTCTTT.

This clonotype was recorded at least ten times. In DNA form, the CDR3 reads TGTGCCAGCTCACCTGGAGCCCATAATTCACCCCTCCACTTT. It yields the protein CASSPGAHNSPLHF. The chain employs TRBV18 and TRBJ1-6; D gene unclear. The CDR3 runs to 14 residues. V dropped 3 bases and J dropped 5 bases, with 8 bases sitting between them. The germline V gene has CDR1 KGHSH and CDR2 LQKENI.

This clonotype was detected many times. The chain joins TRBV7-2 to TRBJ1-1, with 9 bases identical to TRBD1. The CDR3 has 15 amino acids. Germline trimming cut 1 base from V and 5 bases from J; bases unmatched to any gene: 5. Germline loops: CDR1 SGHTA, CDR2 FQGNSA. The CDR3 region is CASSLVTGGGTEAFF. DNA of the CDR3: TGTGCCAGCAGCTTAGTCACAGGGGGCGGGACTGAAGCTTTCTTT.

This clonotype was counted a few times. This chain links TRBV7-2 with TRBJ1-1, with no clear D. The CDR3 totals 16 residues. Germline V gene sequence: CDR1 SGHTA, CDR2 FQGNSA. V lost 1 base and J 5 bases, leaving 17 bases between the germline ends. DNA of the CDR3: TGTGCCAGCAGCTTAGGTTGGCAGCTGCCTAGAACTGAAGCTTTCTTT. Its protein is CASSLGWQLPRTEAFF.

This clonotype was seen repeatedly, ten times or more. The chain couples TRBV2 to TRBJ2-3; 10 bases align to TRBD2. The CDR3 is 17 residues long. Germline CDR1 is SNHLY and CDR2 is FYNNEI. The V gene end was trimmed by 1 base and the J gene end by 4 bases; junction bases not matched to a gene: 8. The CDR3 DNA is TGTGCCAGCAGTGAAGGCCAGCGGGGGGGAACGGCAGATACGCAGTATTTT. It translates to CASSEGQRGGTADTQYF.

This clonotype was detected many times. The chain has TRBV28 and TRBJ2-7; D gene unclear. Trimming pared 6 bases from V and 4 bases from J, leaving 19 bases between. Germline V gene data show CDR1 as MDHEN and CDR2 as SYDVKM. This CDR3 comprises 15 residues. DNA for the CDR3: TGTGCCAGCAGCCCGACCCGAGACACCTCTTACGAGCAGTACTTC. It is translated as CASSPTRDTSYEQYF. Complete variable domain (other parts from reference TRBV28 and TRBJ2-7): DVKVTQSSRYLVKRTGEKVFLECVQDMDHENMFWYRQDPGLGLRLIYFSYDVKMKEKGDIPEGYSVSREKKERFSLILESASTNQTSMYLCASSPTRDTSYEQYFGPGTRLTVT.

This clonotype has at least ten counts. The CDR3 loop reads CASSEVRETQYF. CDR3 bases: TGTGCCAGCAGCGAAGTACGGGAGACCCAGTACTTC. V and J are TRBV7-2 and TRBJ2-5; unclear D gene. Germline V lookup: CDR1 SGHTA, CDR2 FQGNSA. There are 12 residues in the CDR3. The ends were cut back, 5 bases at V and 5 bases at J, with 9 bases in the middle.

This clonotype came up many times. The chain links TRBV6-2 or TRBV6-3 to TRBJ2-1; possibly TRBD1 or TRBD2 for D (5 bases each). The CDR3 runs to 16 residues. CDR1 and CDR2 from the germline V gene are MNHEY and SVGEGT. V gave up 2 bases and J gave up 4 bases, with 15 bases separating them. The CDR3, as DNA: TGTGCCAGCAGTTACGGGTTGTCGGGGACGTACAATGAGCAGTTCTTC. This sequence encodes CASSYGLSGTYNEQFF.

Of note for this clonotype: This may be a read error, as it is one base from a much larger clone. The rearrangement uses TRBV27 and TRBJ1-1; 7 bases line up with TRBD1. The CDR3 runs to 16 residues. Germline CDR1 MNHEY, CDR2 SMNVEV (reference sequence). The CDR3 nucleotides read TGTGCCTGCAGTTTCAGGGGGGTGGGGCGTGACACTGAAGCTTTCTTT. Translated, it gives CACSFRGVGRDTEAFF.